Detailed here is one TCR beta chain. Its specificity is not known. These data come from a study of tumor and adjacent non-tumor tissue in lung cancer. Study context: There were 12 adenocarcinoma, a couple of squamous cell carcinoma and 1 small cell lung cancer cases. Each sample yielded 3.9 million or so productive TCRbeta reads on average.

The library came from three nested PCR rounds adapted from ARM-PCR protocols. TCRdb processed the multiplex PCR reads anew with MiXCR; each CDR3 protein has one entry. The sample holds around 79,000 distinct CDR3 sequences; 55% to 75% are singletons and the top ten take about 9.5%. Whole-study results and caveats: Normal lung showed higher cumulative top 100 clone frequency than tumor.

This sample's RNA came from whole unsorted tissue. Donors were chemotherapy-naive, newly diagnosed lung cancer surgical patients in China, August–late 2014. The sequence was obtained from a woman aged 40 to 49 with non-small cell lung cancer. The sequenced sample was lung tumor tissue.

CDR3 DNA sequence: TGCAGCGTTGAGGATAGGGGCAGGGATCCCGGGGAGCTGTTTTTT. It codes for CSVEDRGRDPGELFF. This sequence joins TRBV29-1 and TRBJ2-2, with TRBD1 as a possible D gene (5 bases). The germline V gene has CDR1 SQVTM and CDR2 ANQGSEA. The CDR3 contains 15 residues. V was clipped by 3 bases and J by 6 bases, with 17 bases between them.